These 30 T cell receptor beta chains were sequenced from one sample in a study of PD-L1 blockade in urothelial cancer. Only in-frame clones appear in the TCRdb table, and some are missing; sequencing was by immunoSEQ multiplex PCR. The table lists around 100,000 clones, more than 75% of them singletons. Time point indicated: pretreatment peripheral blood. Here the sequenced sample was PBMCs, taken around atezolizumab (anti-PD-L1) treatment. The source of these receptors is a man aged 55 to 70 with urothelial cancer.

The J gene is TRBJ1-5, the V gene TRBV5-6; no definite D call. This CDR3 spans 16 amino acids. Trimming stripped 4 bases from V and 0 bases from J, with 14 bases between. In germline, CDR1 is SGHDT, CDR2 YYEEEE. CDR3 in DNA: TGTGCCAGCAGCGCCGGAAGCGGGGATAGCAATCAGCCCCAGCATTTT. This codes for CASSAGSGDSNQPQHF. Using reference TRBV5-6 and TRBJ1-5 for the parts outside the CDR3, the full variable domain is DAGVTQSPTHLIKTRGQQVTLRCSPKSGHDTVSWYQQALGQGPQFIFQYYEEEERQRGNFPDRFSGHQFPNYSSELNVNALLLGDSALYLCASSAGSGDSNQPQHFGDGTRLSIL.

This chain connects TRBV4-3 to TRBJ2-4; no firm D call. CDR1 is LGHNA, CDR2 YSLEER, per germline. The CDR3 is 16 residues long. V was trimmed by 0 bases and J by 2 bases, leaving 11 bases between them. The CDR3 sequence is CASSQEAEKSKNIQYF. In DNA, the CDR3 is TGCGCCAGCAGCCAAGAGGCGGAGAAATCCAAAAACATTCAGTACTTC.

The chain has TRBV6-1 and TRBJ2-7; the D is unclear. V shed 6 bases and J shed 2 bases, with 8 bases lying between them. Per the germline V gene, CDR1 is MNHNS and CDR2 is SASEGT. The CDR3 has 12 amino acids. Here the CDR3 reads CASRDLAYEQYF. The CDR3 DNA follows: TGTGCCAGCAGAGACTTGGCCTACGAGCAGTACTTC.

The CDR3 bases are TGTGCCAGCAAGGACCTGGCGGGGGGGCGGTGGGAGCAGTTCTTC. Its translation is CASKDLAGGRWEQFF. This rearrangement joins TRBV6-1 to TRBJ2-1; TRBD2 matches 9 bases. Germline V gene data show CDR1 as MNHNS and CDR2 as SASEGT. The ends lost 7 bases at V and 10 bases at J; junction bases unmatched: 14. The CDR3 runs 15 residues.

The CDR3 spells CASSSSLGGRNTEAFF. The CDR3 DNA sequence: TGTGCCAGCAGCTCCTCCCTTGGGGGGAGGAACACTGAAGCTTTCTTT. This rearrangement joins TRBV9 to TRBJ1-1; a possible D gene is TRBD1 (5 bases). The V gene's germline CDR1 is SGDLS and CDR2 YYNGEE. The CDR3 has 16 residues. Trimming pared 4 bases from V and 1 base from J, leaving 17 bases between.

This clone came up a few times. This rearrangement joins TRBV11-2 to TRBJ2-1, with D possibly being TRBD1 (7 bases). In germline, CDR1 is SGHAT, CDR2 FQNNGV. Trimming removed 5 bases at V and 1 base at J, with 12 bases between. The CDR3 totals 15 residues. CDR3 bases: TGTGCCAGCAGCCGGGCGGGACAGTCCTACAATGAGCAGTTCTTC. It translates to CASSRAGQSYNEQFF.

The genes are TRBV5-1 and TRBJ2-7; 9 bases are a match to TRBD1. V lost 5 bases to trimming and J lost 1 base; unmatched junction nucleotides: 4. Germline lookup yields CDR1 SGHRS and CDR2 YFSETQ. This CDR3 has 14 residues. This CDR3 is CASSPGTGSYEQYF. CDR3 DNA sequence: TGCGCCAGCAGTCCCGGGACAGGGTCCTACGAGCAGTACTTC.

The gene calls are TRBV5-4 and TRBJ2-7; TRBD2 matches at 7 bases. V lost 0 bases, J lost 4 bases, and 10 bases stayed unmatched. Germline loops: CDR1 SGHNT, CDR2 YYREEE (reference sequence). The CDR3 covers 16 residues. In DNA form, the CDR3 reads TGTGCCAGCAGCTTGGCGAGCGGAGCGGGGTCATACGAGCAGTACTTC. Protein: CASSLASGAGSYEQYF.

CDR3 loop: CASSFQGETLREKLFF. The CDR3 nucleotides read TGCGCCAGCAGCTTTCAGGGGGAGACTTTGCGCGAAAAACTGTTTTTT. The chain couples TRBV5-1 to TRBJ1-4; 7 bases align to TRBD1. There are 16 residues in the CDR3. Germline V CDR1 and CDR2: SGHRS, YFSETQ. Germline trimming cut 2 bases from V and 8 bases from J; bases unmatched to any gene: 12.

The chain employs TRBV30 and TRBJ1-2; a possible D gene is TRBD1 (6 bases). The V and J ends lost 0 bases and 8 bases respectively, with 13 bases between them. The CDR3 totals 13 residues. Per the germline V gene, CDR1 is GTSNPN and CDR2 is SVGIG (reference sequence). The CDR3 loop reads CAWSVARGRGYTF. CDR3 DNA: TGTGCCTGGAGTGTAGCCAGGGGTAGAGGCTACACCTTC.

This clone appeared once. The J gene is TRBJ2-1, the V gene TRBV2; TRBD2 might be the D (5 bases). CDR3 length: 15 residues. Between the trimmed V and J ends, which lost 8 bases and 4 bases, there was a span of 18 bases. CDR1 is SNHLY and CDR2 is FYNNEI in the germline V gene. CDR3 coding DNA: TGTGCCAGCCGCCCCCTAGCCTTGGGTTACAATGAGCAGTTCTTC. This translates into CASRPLALGYNEQFF.

A single count supports this clone. The chain combines TRBV19 with TRBJ1-2; 9 nucleotides agree with TRBD1. Germline CDR1 LNHDA, CDR2 SQIVND (reference sequence). The CDR3 is made up of 18 amino acids. With V trimmed by 1 base and J by 1 base, 10 bases remained unmatched. The CDR3: CASSIGGTGIPHNYGYTF. The CDR3 DNA reads TGTGCCAGTAGTATAGGGGGGACAGGGATCCCCCATAACTATGGCTACACCTTC.

V usage is TRBV5-1 and J usage is TRBJ2-2; 11 bases agree with TRBD1. The CDR3 covers 15 residues. The germline V gene has CDR1 SGHRS and CDR2 YFSETQ. J was trimmed by 3 bases and V by 4 bases; bases with no gene match: 2. The CDR3 sequence is CASSEGQGDTGELFF. The CDR3 DNA follows: TGCGCCAGCAGCGAGGGACAGGGGGACACCGGGGAGCTGTTTTTT.

The chain combines TRBV2 with TRBJ1-6; 8 nucleotides match TRBD1. The CDR3 is 16 residues long. Per the germline V gene, CDR1 is SNHLY and CDR2 is FYNNEI. Unmatched junction bases numbered 4, after V lost 6 bases and J lost 0 bases. CDR3 sequence reads: CASRHGQGSYNSPLHF. In DNA, the CDR3 is TGTGCCAGCAGACATGGACAGGGCTCCTATAATTCACCCCTCCACTTT.

This clone was recorded a few times. The chain joins TRBV19 to TRBJ2-2; tentative D call: TRBD2 (6 bases). The germline V gene has CDR1 LNHDA and CDR2 SQIVND (reference sequence). V gave up 7 bases and J gave up 1 base, with 10 bases separating them. This CDR3 contains 14 residues. The CDR3 sequence: CASKPGRNTGELFF. CDR3 DNA sequence: TGTGCCAGTAAGCCCGGGAGGAACACCGGGGAGCTGTTTTTT.

The chain links TRBV5-4 to TRBJ2-5; the D gene is possibly TRBD1 (6 bases). This CDR3 comprises 15 residues. V lost 4 bases to trimming and J lost 0 bases, with 13 bases between them. Germline lookup yields CDR1 SGHNT and CDR2 YYREEE (reference sequence). This CDR3 reads CASSRWTVDQETQYF. The CDR3 region has the DNA TGTGCCAGCAGCCGTTGGACAGTCGACCAAGAGACCCAGTACTTC.

V gene TRBV11-3 combines with J gene TRBJ2-2; TRBD2 might be the D (5 bases). This CDR3 is built from 14 residues. Trimming removed 3 bases from V and 8 bases from J, with 13 bases in between. The germline CDR1 and CDR2 sequences are SGHNT and YENEEA. CDR3 DNA sequence: TGTGCCAGCAGCTTTTCTGGAGGTTATGGGGAGCTGTTTTTT. This translates into CASSFSGGYGELFF.

The rearrangement joins TRBV11-2 to TRBJ2-2, with no clear D. The CDR3 extends over 15 amino acids. Trimming took off 1 base at V and 2 bases at J, with 8 bases between the two ends. Germline V gene sequence: CDR1 SGHAT, CDR2 FQNNGV. CDR3 region: CASSLGRLNTGELFF. CDR3 in DNA: TGTGCCAGCAGCTTAGGTAGACTCAACACCGGGGAGCTGTTTTTT.

The V and J genes are TRBV27 and TRBJ2-7, with 12 nucleotides matching TRBD1. The V segment lost 4 bases and the J segment 4 bases; nucleotides outside the gene matches: 8. This CDR3 region has 16 residues. CDR1 and CDR2 (germline): MNHEY, SMNVEV (reference sequence). Here the CDR3 DNA reads TGTGCCAGCAGTTGGGGGACAGGGGGCGCGAGATACGAGCAGTACTTC. Protein: CASSWGTGGARYEQYF.

The rearrangement joins TRBV5-6 to TRBJ1-1, with 7 bases aligning to TRBD1. The CDR3 is 13 residues long. Germline assignment: CDR1 SGHDT and CDR2 YYEEEE. Unmatched junction bases numbered 3, after V lost 1 base and J lost 6 bases. CDR3 bases: TGTGCCAGCAGCTTGAGGGGGCCGTCTGAAGCTTTCTTT. It translates to CASSLRGPSEAFF.

The V and J genes are TRBV2 and TRBJ2-7; D possibly corresponds to TRBD2 (6 bases). Trimming cost V 0 bases and J 3 bases, with 15 bases left between them. This CDR3 comprises 16 residues. Per the germline V gene, CDR1 is SNHLY and CDR2 is FYNNEI. Here the CDR3 reads CASSEAGGLALYEQYF. CDR3 nucleotides: TGTGCCAGCAGTGAAGCGGGTGGGCTAGCGCTCTACGAGCAGTACTTC.

The V call is TRBV5-1, the J call TRBJ2-1, with D perhaps TRBD1 (5 bases). CDR1 is SGHRS, CDR2 YFSETQ, per germline. The germline V and J ends were trimmed by 0 bases and 4 bases, with 17 bases remaining between them. This CDR3 is built from 17 residues. CDR3 sequence (DNA): TGCGCCAGCAGCTTGGGGGTTGGACAATCCGCGTACAATGAGCAGTTCTTC. Translating gives CASSLGVGQSAYNEQFF. The whole variable domain, filled in from reference TRBV5-1 and TRBJ2-1, reads KAGVTQTPRYLIKTRGQQVTLSCSPISGHRSVSWYQQTPGQGLQFLFEYFSETQRNKGNFPGRFSGRQFSNSRSEMNVSTLELGDSALYLCASSLGVGQSAYNEQFFGPGTRLTVL.

This chain joins TRBV18 and TRBJ2-1; 9 bases fit TRBD2. With 4 bases clipped from V and 7 bases from J, the junction kept 14 bases outside the gene matches. The CDR3 has 17 amino acids. The germline V gene encodes CDR1 KGHSH and CDR2 LQKENI. The CDR3 region is CASSLLPPTSGRNEQFF. The DNA of the CDR3 is TGTGCCAGCTCACTTTTGCCGCCCACTAGCGGGCGAAATGAGCAGTTCTTC.

The chain has TRBV5-1 and TRBJ2-5; 7 bases are a match to TRBD2. The CDR3 is 18 amino acids. Germline values: CDR1 SGHRS, CDR2 YFSETQ. V shed 4 bases, J shed 5 bases, and the junction held 20 bases outside the gene matches. CDR3 residues: CASSVASELARVGETQYF. Written as DNA, the CDR3 is TGCGCCAGCAGCGTGGCGAGTGAACTAGCGCGGGTTGGGGAGACCCAGTACTTC. Full variable domain (outside the CDR3, taken from reference TRBV5-1 and TRBJ2-5): KAGVTQTPRYLIKTRGQQVTLSCSPISGHRSVSWYQQTPGQGLQFLFEYFSETQRNKGNFPGRFSGRQFSNSRSEMNVSTLELGDSALYLCASSVASELARVGETQYFGPGTRLLVL.

V and J are TRBV2 and TRBJ2-2; TRBD1 matches 10 bases. V shed 7 bases and J 4 bases; nucleotides not matched to a gene: 12. CDR1 and CDR2 from the germline V gene are SNHLY and FYNNEI. CDR3 size: 17 residues. CDR3 region: CASIPGGTGVGTGELFF. The CDR3 nucleotides are TGTGCCAGCATTCCCGGGGGGACAGGGGTAGGCACCGGGGAGCTGTTTTTT. Supplemented by reference TRBV2 and TRBJ2-2, the full variable domain reads EPEVTQTPSHQVTQMGQEVILRCVPISNHLYFYWYRQILGQKVEFLVSFYNNEISEKSEIFDDQFSVERPDGSNFTLKIRSTKLEDSAMYFCASIPGGTGVGTGELFFGEGSRLTVL.

The V call is TRBV27, the J call TRBJ2-1; 10 bases map to TRBD2. This CDR3 region has 15 residues. V lost 3 bases, J lost 10 bases, and 9 bases stayed unmatched. Germline CDR1 is MNHEY and CDR2 is SMNVEV (reference sequence). The CDR3 coding sequence is TGTGCCAGCAGTTTTGCGGCGAGCGGGAGGGACGAGCAGTTCTTC. Translating gives CASSFAASGRDEQFF.

The V call is TRBV10-1, the J call TRBJ2-1, with TRBD2 matching 10 bases. Germline V CDR1 and CDR2: WNHNN, SYGVQD (reference sequence). After removal of 3 bases from V and 0 bases from J, the junction contained 2 bases not matched to a gene. The CDR3 covers 16 residues. The CDR3 sequence is CASSETSGASYNEQFF. DNA for the CDR3: TGCGCCAGCAGTGAAACTAGCGGGGCCTCCTACAATGAGCAGTTCTTC.

The chain combines TRBV7-8 with TRBJ2-3; D is ambiguous. The CDR3 is 15 amino acids. Trimming removed 1 base at V and 0 bases at J, with 8 bases between. Germline lookup yields CDR1 SGHVS and CDR2 FQNEAQ. CDR3 nucleotide sequence: TGTGCCAGCAGCTTAGTAGCCCTAAGCACAGATACGCAGTATTTT. Translation: CASSLVALSTDTQYF.

The DNA of the CDR3 is TGTGCCAGCAGCCAAGGGTCTAGCATCCTCTCAGATACGCAGTATTTT. Its protein is CASSQGSSILSDTQYF. V is TRBV14 and J is TRBJ2-3; tentative D call: TRBD2 (5 bases). Germline V gene lookup returns CDR1 SGHDN and CDR2 FVKESK. The CDR3 is made up of 16 amino acids. V was shortened by 1 base and J by 4 bases, with 15 bases between the two germline ends.

This chain joins TRBV10-1 and TRBJ1-6; tentative D call: TRBD1 (6 bases). The germline CDR1 and CDR2 sequences are WNHNN and SYGVQD (reference sequence). The CDR3 consists of 18 residues. V lost 1 base and J lost 7, with 20 bases in between. The CDR3 loop is CASSEYNRIRQENSPLHF. DNA of the CDR3: TGCGCCAGCAGTGAGTATAATAGAATAAGACAGGAAAATTCACCCCTCCACTTT.